This T cell receptor (beta chain) derives from a study of cytomegalovirus exposure and HLA in healthy donors. Primers: 60 Vbeta forward and 13 Jbeta reverse. TCRdb's copy holds only in-frame clones and misses some; the assay was immunoSEQ multiplex PCR. Its table lists 150,000 or so clones. The CDR3 length is 15 residues. CDR1 is SEHNR, CDR2 FQNEAQ, per germline (reference sequence). V trimming: 0 bases; J trimming: 8 bases; junction bases outside the gene matches: 5. Sequencing used PBMCs. The source is a man in his thirties or forties in good health and CMV-seronegative. The chain carries TRBV7-9 and TRBJ2-1; 9 bases are shared with TRBD1. CDR3 amino acids: CASSLAGTGNDEQFF. CDR3 in DNA: TGTGCCAGCAGCTTAGCCGGGACAGGGAACGATGAGCAGTTCTTC.